This TCR beta chain was found in a study of blood T cell repertoires in COVID-19. Here immunoSEQ multiplex PCR was the method, and the copy in TCRdb shows in-frame clones only, minus some. This sample yields tens of thousands of clones, of which more than 65% are seen a single time; about 8.8% belongs to the top ten. V was pared by 0 bases and J by 7 bases, with 22 bases between. This CDR3 spans 19 amino acids. Germline loops: CDR1 MGHRA, CDR2 YSYEKL. The V and J genes are TRBV4-1 and TRBJ1-6; TRBD1 might be the D (5 bases). This TCR came from a man older than 75 with COVID-19, enrolled during active disease. Source material: peripheral blood. This chain's CDR3 is CASSQDTFNRAGNNSPLHF. CDR3 in DNA: TGCGCCAGCAGCCAAGATACTTTCAATAGGGCAGGGAACAATTCACCCCTCCACTTT.